This T cell receptor (beta chain) was recorded in a study of cytotoxic CD8 clonotypes in ibrutinib-treated CLL. Study overall: Within the patient group, about ten were relapsed/refractory and some 15 treatment-naive, and some 17 were IGHV unmutated. Responses: around 24 partial, 2 complete; after median around 70 months, roughly 15 stayed remitted, 12 progressed.

Generated by immunoSEQ multiplex PCR, the TCRdb table keeps only in-frame clones and is missing some. The sample has about 130,000 clones; 79% are singletons. Comments on this clone: The antigen is not known.

Notes on the study in general: Clonality at baseline surpassed age-matched healthy donors and tracked circulating CD8+ T-cell counts. Sustained-remission patients were sampled at different times than progressing patients were.

The sample consisted of PBMCs, taken after 12 months of ibrutinib treatment. This receptor was taken from a human donor with chronic lymphocytic leukemia.

The CDR3: CASSSKIHRVAYEQYF. The CDR3 bases are TGTGCCAGCAGCTCAAAAATCCACAGGGTCGCGTACGAGCAGTACTTC. The chain is built from TRBV7-2 and TRBJ2-7, with D possibly being TRBD1 (6 bases). The germline V gene has CDR1 SGHTA and CDR2 FQGNSA. This CDR3 is built from 16 residues. Trimming took off 4 bases at V and 4 bases at J, with 20 bases between the two ends.